This record covers a single TCR beta chain. In the original analysis: Nucleated cell counts were estimated from reference gene primer amplification. Libraries were prepared by immunoSEQ multiplex PCR; TCRdb keeps only in-frame clonotypes and omits some of them. D and trimming were read from the DNA, whereas the V and J calls and clone size are those reported in that table. The sample has some 100,000 clones; around 93% are singletons. The data were obtained in a study of blood T cell repertoires in COVID-19. On the study more broadly: The origin of the acute and convalescent COVID-19 samples was the United States, Italy and Spain. PBMCs, B-cell-depleted T cells, or T cells were the source of the cDNA or gDNA that made up the material.

The CDR3 sequence is 16 residues long. Germline V gene sequence: CDR1 MGHRA, CDR2 YSYEKL. The V gene lost 2 bases and the J gene lost 1 base, with 13 bases spanning the gap. The rearrangement joins TRBV4-1 to TRBJ2-3; D perhaps matches TRBD1 (6 bases). This sequence was found in a man aged 50-60 years with acute or convalescent COVID-19. Sequencing was carried out using peripheral blood. The CDR3 reads CASSQRGTTGTDTQYF. CDR3 bases: TGCGCCAGCAGCCAAAGGGGGACCACCGGCACAGATACGCAGTATTTT.